Reported below is one TCR beta chain. Its specificity is not known. The source of the sample is a study of T cell responses to AZD1222 COVID-19 vaccine. Across the whole study: Pooled samples include second doses given at about 4 or 12 weeks.

Germline V CDR1 and CDR2: ENHRY, SYGVKD. V lost 6 bases, J lost 4 bases, and 18 bases lay in between. The CDR3 runs 15 residues. Study-level findings and limits: Baseline testing showed seropositivity in only six or seven AZD1222 recipients. Unmutated variant regions are reportedly the target of nearly half of TCRs that are spike-specific.

Assay used: immunoSEQ multiplex PCR; TCRdb lists only in-frame clones, some missing. The sample yields 150,000 to 200,000 clones, around nine tenths seen once. This chain links TRBV10-3 with TRBJ1-1; the D gene is possibly TRBD1 (5 bases). The specimen was peripheral blood, collected on day 0 of AZD1222 vaccination. This clonotype was obtained from an adult in good health. This chain's CDR3 is CAISSTASTATEAFF. The DNA for the CDR3 is TGTGCCATCAGCTCGACAGCCAGCACGGCCACTGAAGCTTTCTTT.